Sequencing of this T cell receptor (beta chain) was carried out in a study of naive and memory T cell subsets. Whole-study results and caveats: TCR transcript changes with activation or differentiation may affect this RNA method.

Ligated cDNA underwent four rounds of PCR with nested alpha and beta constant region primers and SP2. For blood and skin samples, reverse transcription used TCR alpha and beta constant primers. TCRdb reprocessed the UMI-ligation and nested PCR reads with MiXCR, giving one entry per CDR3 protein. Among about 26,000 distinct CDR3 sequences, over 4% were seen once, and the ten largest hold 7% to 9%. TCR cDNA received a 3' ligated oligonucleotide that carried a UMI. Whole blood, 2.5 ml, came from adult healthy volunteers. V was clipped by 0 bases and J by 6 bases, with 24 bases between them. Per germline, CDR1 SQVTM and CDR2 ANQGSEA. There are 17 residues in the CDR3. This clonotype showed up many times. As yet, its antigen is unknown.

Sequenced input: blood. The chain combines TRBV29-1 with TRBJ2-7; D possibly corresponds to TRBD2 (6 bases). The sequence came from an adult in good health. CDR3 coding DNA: TGCAGCGTTGAAGATCTTCAAGGGACCCTTGTCGGGGGCGAGCAGTACTTC. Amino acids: CSVEDLQGTLVGGEQYF.